Below are 21 T cell receptor beta chains sequenced from a single sample in a study of cytomegalovirus exposure and HLA in healthy donors. Primers included in the PCR were 60 Vbeta and 13 Jbeta primers. Only in-frame clones appear in the TCRdb table, and some are missing; sequencing was by immunoSEQ multiplex PCR. Of fewer than 200,000 clones in the sample, approximately 80% were seen once. The sequenced sample was PBMCs. All receptors come from a woman between 40 and 55 years old in good health and CMV-seropositive.

The J gene is TRBJ1-1, the V gene TRBV7-2; D may be TRBD1 (5 bases). CDR1 and CDR2 (germline): SGHTA, FQGNSA. V gave up 2 bases and J gave up 7 bases, with 11 bases separating them. The CDR3 has 13 amino acids. The CDR3 protein is CASSLLQVSEAFF. The CDR3 nucleotides read TGTGCCAGCAGCTTACTACAGGTTAGTGAAGCTTTCTTT.

The chain links TRBV9 to TRBJ2-5, with 7 positions matching TRBD2. CDR3 length: 16 residues. The V gene's germline CDR1 is SGDLS and CDR2 YYNGEE. J was trimmed by 2 bases and V by 3 bases; bases with no gene match: 10. CDR3: CASSAFGGLAQETQYF. CDR3 DNA sequence: TGTGCCAGCAGCGCCTTCGGGGGGTTGGCACAAGAGACCCAGTACTTC.

This clone was seen a single time. The chain joins TRBV7-2 to TRBJ2-5, with 11 bases lining up with TRBD1. Losses at the gene ends were 0 bases for V and 5 bases for J; bases not matched to a gene: 2. Germline CDR1 SGHTA, CDR2 FQGNSA. CDR3 length equals 15 residues. This CDR3 reads CASSLAGQGAETQYF. As DNA, the CDR3 is TGTGCCAGCAGCTTAGCAGGACAGGGGGCTGAGACCCAGTACTTC.

In the case of this clone: Other DNA sequences within the sample encode an identical CDR3. This chain joins TRBV7-2 and TRBJ2-7, with 8 positions matching TRBD1. Germline assignment: CDR1 SGHTA and CDR2 FQGNSA. This CDR3 is built from 13 residues. V dropped 5 bases and J dropped 1; count of bases not matched to a gene: 1. CDR3 loop: CASSRDRSYEQYF. CDR3 bases: TGTGCCAGCAGCCGGGACAGGTCCTACGAGCAGTACTTC.

V usage is TRBV4-1 and J usage is TRBJ1-5, with D possibly TRBD1 on 6 matching bases. Trimming removed 4 bases from V and 6 bases from J, with 16 bases in between. CDR3 length: 15 amino acids. Germline CDR1 MGHRA, CDR2 YSYEKL. The CDR3 DNA sequence: TGCGCCAGCAGCCCCTTTGTCCAGGGGATTCAGCCCCAGCATTTT. As protein: CASSPFVQGIQPQHF.

The rearrangement links TRBV30 to TRBJ2-7; possible D gene TRBD2, 6 bases. V was trimmed by 5 bases and J by 5 bases, leaving 10 bases between them. The germline CDR1 and CDR2 sequences are GTSNPN and SVGIG (reference sequence). CDR3 length equals 11 residues. The CDR3 loop reads CAWGGRNEQYF. CDR3 in DNA: TGTGCCTGGGGAGGGCGGAACGAGCAGTACTTC.

This chain uses TRBV5-1 with TRBJ2-1; a possible D gene is TRBD1 (6 bases). Germline V gene data show CDR1 as SGHRS and CDR2 as YFSETQ. Trimming cost V 0 bases and J 2 bases, with 18 bases left between them. This CDR3 spans 18 amino acids. CDR3 in DNA: TGCGCCAGCAGCTTGGTGGGGACAACTGGATCACCCTACAATGAGCAGTTCTTC. Amino acid sequence: CASSLVGTTGSPYNEQFF.

This sequence joins TRBV18 and TRBJ2-6, with TRBD1 matching over 10 bases. The CDR3 runs 18 residues. The V and J ends lost 6 bases and 0 bases, in that order; junction bases with no gene match: 8. Germline assignment: CDR1 KGHSH and CDR2 LQKENI. The CDR3 nucleotides read TGTGCCAGCTCCCCCAGGACAGGGGGTGTCTCTGGGGCCAACGTCCTGACTTTC. Translation gives CASSPRTGGVSGANVLTF.

About this clone: The junction shows a germline mismatch at one end, possibly a read error. For the CDR3, the DNA is TGTGCCAGCAGTAAAGCGACGGCAGATAGCACTAACTATGGCTACACCTTC. As protein: CASSKATADSTNYGYTF. V usage is TRBV6-1 and J usage is TRBJ1-2, with D uncertain. This CDR3 has 17 amino acids. Looked up from germline, CDR1 is MNHNS and CDR2 is SASEGT.

This clone was counted only a few times. The chain is built from TRBV2 and TRBJ2-1, with 14 positions matching TRBD2. Germline V gives CDR1 SNHLY, CDR2 FYNNEI. This CDR3 has 16 amino acids. With 2 bases clipped from V and 12 bases from J, the junction kept 9 bases outside the gene matches. In DNA, the CDR3 is TGTGCCAGCAGTGAACAGGGACTAGCGGGAGCGGGGCGGCAGTTCTTC. It translates to CASSEQGLAGAGRQFF.

This sequence joins TRBV5-1 and TRBJ1-1; the D gene is possibly TRBD1 (5 bases). CDR3 length equals 15 residues. Trimming took off 5 bases at V and 0 bases at J, with 14 bases between the two ends. Looked up from germline, CDR1 is SGHRS and CDR2 is YFSETQ. CDR3 in amino acids: CASSAQATMNTEAFF. The CDR3 nucleotides read TGCGCCAGCAGTGCACAGGCGACCATGAACACTGAAGCTTTCTTT.

This chain links TRBV6-1 with TRBJ2-5, with D unresolved. Germline loops: CDR1 MNHNS, CDR2 SASEGT. The CDR3 runs to 13 residues. Trimming took off 1 base at V and 4 bases at J, with 7 bases between the two ends. The CDR3 loop is CASSEVPRETQYF. In DNA, the CDR3 is TGTGCCAGCAGTGAAGTCCCTAGAGAGACCCAGTACTTC.

The chain joins TRBV7-9 to TRBJ2-6; 8 nucleotides line up with TRBD1. This CDR3 region has 16 residues. The J segment lost 4 bases and the V segment lost 10 bases, leaving 12 bases of the junction unmatched. Looked up from germline, CDR1 is SEHNR and CDR2 is FQNEAQ (reference sequence). This CDR3 is CAIHPDRAGGANVLTF. The CDR3 DNA reads as TGTGCCATCCACCCGGACAGGGCGGGAGGGGCCAACGTCCTGACTTTC.

This chain joins TRBV5-6 and TRBJ1-6; a weak D match, TRBD1 (6 bases). The CDR3 totals 15 residues. In germline, CDR1 is SGHDT, CDR2 YYEEEE. Between the trimmed V and J ends, which lost 6 bases and 6 bases, there was a span of 16 bases. The CDR3 bases are TGTGCCAGCAACAGGGACCGCGCTTCTAATTCACCCCTCCACTTT. This encodes CASNRDRASNSPLHF.

Concerning this clone: A read error may produce the germline difference seen at one junction end. The chain couples TRBV15 to TRBJ1-3; D remains ambiguous. This CDR3 region has 15 residues. Germline CDR1 reads LNHNV; CDR2 reads YYDKDF (reference sequence). The CDR3 loop is CATSGEPGSGNTIYF. The CDR3, as DNA: TGTGCCACCAGCGGAGAACCAGGTTCTGGAAACACCATATATTTT.

As regards this clone: One end of the junction fails to match germline, which may point to a read error. The chain employs TRBV7-9 and TRBJ2-5, with 9 bases identical to TRBD2. The CDR3 is 13 amino acids. Germline values: CDR1 SEHNR, CDR2 FQNEAQ (reference sequence). CDR3 coding DNA: TGTTCCAGCAGCTTAGCACTAGCGGGTCTATGGCACTTC. Its translation is CSSSLALAGLWHF.

V usage is TRBV5-8 and J usage is TRBJ1-6; 8 bases align to TRBD1. The CDR3 length is 16 residues. In germline, CDR1 is SGHTS, CDR2 YDEGEE. Trimming at V came to 0 bases and at J to 9 bases, leaving 8 bases not matched to a gene. CDR3 sequence (DNA): TGTGCCAGCAGCTTGGAAACGACAGGGGCCCGTTCACCCCTCCACTTT. It yields the protein CASSLETTGARSPLHF.

This chain links TRBV18 with TRBJ2-1, with 11 nucleotides matching TRBD2. With 6 bases clipped from V and 0 bases from J, the junction kept 7 bases outside the gene matches. The length of the CDR3 is 17 residues. Germline CDR1 and CDR2: KGHSH and LQKENI. Written as DNA, the CDR3 is TGTGCCAGCTCCGGACTAGCGGGCTGGAGCTCCTACAATGAGCAGTTCTTC. Its translation: CASSGLAGWSSYNEQFF.

This clone has only a few counts. The chain employs TRBV6-5 and TRBJ1-4; possible D gene TRBD1, 6 bases. Trimming left V 0 bases short and J 9 bases short, with 11 bases between. Per the germline V gene, CDR1 is MNHEY and CDR2 is SVGAGI. This CDR3 has 14 residues. The CDR3 coding sequence is TGTGCCAGCAGTTACTCGTCAGGGGATCAAAAACTGTTTTTT. This translates into CASSYSSGDQKLFF.

This sequence joins TRBV6-1 and TRBJ1-1; 11 positions agree with TRBD1. The CDR3 spans 14 residues. Germline loops: CDR1 MNHNS, CDR2 SASEGT. The trim removed 1 base at V and 11 bases at J, leaving 6 bases unmatched. CDR3 bases: TGTGCCAGCAGTGAAGGGACAGGGGGCGTATATGCTTTCTTT. Translated, it gives CASSEGTGGVYAFF.

The V call is TRBV7-8, the J call TRBJ2-2, with a weak D call TRBD1 (5 bases). Trimming took off 7 bases at V and 0 bases at J, with 15 bases between the two ends. The CDR3 contains 16 residues. CDR1 and CDR2 from the germline V gene are SGHVS and FQNEAQ. CDR3 sequence: CASNPQGTANTGELFF. As DNA, the CDR3 is TGTGCCAGCAACCCCCAGGGAACGGCGAACACCGGGGAGCTGTTTTTT.